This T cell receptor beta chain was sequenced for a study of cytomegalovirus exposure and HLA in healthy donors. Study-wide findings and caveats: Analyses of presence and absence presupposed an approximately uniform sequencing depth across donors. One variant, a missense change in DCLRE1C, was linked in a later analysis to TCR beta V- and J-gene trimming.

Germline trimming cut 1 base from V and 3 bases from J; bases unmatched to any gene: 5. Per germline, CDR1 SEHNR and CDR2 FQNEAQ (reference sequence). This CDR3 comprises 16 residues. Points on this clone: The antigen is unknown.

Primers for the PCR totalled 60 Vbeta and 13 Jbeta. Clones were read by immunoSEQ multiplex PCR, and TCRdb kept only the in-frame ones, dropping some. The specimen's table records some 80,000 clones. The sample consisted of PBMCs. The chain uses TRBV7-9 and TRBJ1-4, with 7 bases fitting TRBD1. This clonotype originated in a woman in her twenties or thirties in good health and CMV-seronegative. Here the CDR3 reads CASSLGQGHPNEKLFF. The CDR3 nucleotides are TGTGCCAGCAGCTTAGGACAGGGACACCCTAATGAAAAACTGTTTTTT. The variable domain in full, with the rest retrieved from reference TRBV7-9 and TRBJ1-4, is DTGVSQNPRHKITKRGQNVTFRCDPISEHNRLYWYRQTLGQGPEFLTYFQNEAQLEKSRLLSDRFSAERPKGSFSTLEIQRTEQGDSAMYLCASSLGQGHPNEKLFFGSGTQLSVL.